This T cell receptor (beta chain) is from a study of blood T cell repertoires in COVID-19. Authors' data handling: Amplification from reference gene primers served as the basis for estimated nucleated cell counts. Generated by immunoSEQ multiplex PCR, the TCRdb table keeps only in-frame clones and is missing some. Clone size and the V and J calls come from that table; the DNA yielded D and trimming. The data show hundreds of thousands of clones, approximately 91% seen once. Germline CDR1 and CDR2: SGHDT and YYEEEE. CDR3 length equals 18 residues. V dropped 3 bases and J dropped 4; count of bases not matched to a gene: 16.

This TCR came from a man in his 60s who had recovered from COVID-19. The genes are TRBV5-6 and TRBJ1-1; 9 bases line up with TRBD1. What was sequenced was peripheral blood. Here the CDR3 DNA reads TGTGCCAGCAGCTATGCCCCAGACAGGGGGTGGTCGGGCACTGAAGCTTTCTTT. The encoded protein is CASSYAPDRGWSGTEAFF.